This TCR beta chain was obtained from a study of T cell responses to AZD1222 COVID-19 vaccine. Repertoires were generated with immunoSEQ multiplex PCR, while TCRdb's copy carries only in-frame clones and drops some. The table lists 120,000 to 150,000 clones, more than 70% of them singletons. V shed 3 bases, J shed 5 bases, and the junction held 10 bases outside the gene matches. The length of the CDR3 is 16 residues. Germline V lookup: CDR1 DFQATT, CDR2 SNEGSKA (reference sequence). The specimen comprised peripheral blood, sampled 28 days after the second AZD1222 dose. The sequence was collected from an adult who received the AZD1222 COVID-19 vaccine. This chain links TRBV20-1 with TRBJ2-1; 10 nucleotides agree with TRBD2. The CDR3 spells CSASETLAGKNNEQFF. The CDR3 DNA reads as TGCAGTGCTAGTGAGACACTAGCGGGGAAAAACAATGAGCAGTTCTTC.